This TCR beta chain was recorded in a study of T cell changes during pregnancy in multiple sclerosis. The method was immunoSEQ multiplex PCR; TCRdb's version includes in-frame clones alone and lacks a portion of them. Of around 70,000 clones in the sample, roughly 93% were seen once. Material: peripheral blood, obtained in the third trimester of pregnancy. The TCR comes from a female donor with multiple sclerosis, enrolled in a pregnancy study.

As DNA, the CDR3 is TGTGCCAGTAGTGTTTGGGCAACCACCGGGGAGCTGTTTTTT. Residues: CASSVWATTGELFF. V gene TRBV5-4 combines with J gene TRBJ2-2, with no clear D. This CDR3 spans 14 amino acids. Germline CDR1 is SGHNT and CDR2 is YYREEE (reference sequence). V shed 8 bases and J shed 4 bases, with 15 bases lying between them.